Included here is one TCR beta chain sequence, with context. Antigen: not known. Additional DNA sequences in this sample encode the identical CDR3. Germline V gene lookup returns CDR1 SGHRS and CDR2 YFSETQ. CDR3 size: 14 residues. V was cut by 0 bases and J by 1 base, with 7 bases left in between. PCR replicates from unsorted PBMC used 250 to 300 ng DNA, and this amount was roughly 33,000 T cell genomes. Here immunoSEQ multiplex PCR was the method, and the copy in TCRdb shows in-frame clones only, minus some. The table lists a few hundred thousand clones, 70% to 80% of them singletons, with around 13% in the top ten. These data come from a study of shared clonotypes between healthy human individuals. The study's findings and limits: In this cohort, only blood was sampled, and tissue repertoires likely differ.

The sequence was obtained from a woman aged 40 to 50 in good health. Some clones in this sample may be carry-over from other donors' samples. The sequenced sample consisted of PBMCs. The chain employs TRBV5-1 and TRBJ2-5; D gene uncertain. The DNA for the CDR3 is TGCGCCAGCAGCTTGGGGTCAGGCCAAGAGACCCAGTACTTC. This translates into CASSLGSGQETQYF.